This T cell receptor (beta chain) is from a study of blood T cells in healthy people across ages (dated by TCRdb to about 2015). Regarding the complete study: In model experiments, roughly one uniquely barcoded TCR beta cDNA molecule per two T cells was captured by template switching. Donors of different ages were randomly distributed across sequencing lanes to avoid experimental bias. Two additional independent replicas of 1 million unique cDNA reads from the same blood draw were analyzed for two donors (one aged 18 to 30 and one aged 80 or older). Age-related changes in TCR beta repertoire diversity were measured in the study by deep sequencing normalized with unique cDNA molecular identifiers. The donors were split into four age groups: young (average around 16 years), middle-aged (39), aged (more than 55) and long-lived (approximately 80). What the study reported, not specific to this receptor: Total diversity estimates from one million sequenced T cells were considered lower bounds and underestimates. As age increased, observed TCR beta diversity per million T cells dropped in a roughly linear way, and a significant reduction was already evident by age about 40. Conclusive comparison of naive and antigen-experienced compartments was prevented by the profiling of bulk unsorted PBMCs. Observed TCR beta diversity correlated strongly with the percentage of naive T cells measured by flow cytometry. Because the CMV infection status of the donors was unknown, age-related changes in expanded clonotypes may potentially have been confounded. Compared with the aged group, the long-lived group had more naive CD4+ T cells, fewer expanded clones and increased TCR diversity, suggesting age selection.

This clonotype was detected ten times or more. What antigen it recognizes has not been identified. It has no much larger one-base neighbor in the sample; base qualities were not kept. Systemically healthy Caucasian individuals from Russia, over 30 in total and aged roughly 6 to 100 years, were included as donors. Approximately 10 milliliters of peripheral blood were collected from each donor into EDTA-treated Vacutainer tubes. Ficoll-Paque density-gradient centrifugation was used to isolate PBMCs, with at least 6 million obtained per sample. Trizol reagent was used to extract total RNA from PBMCs, with at least 6 micrograms per sample. The percentages of naive CD45RAhigh/CD27high T cells were determined by flow cytometry on a PBMC aliquot from every donor. Sequences SQVTM (CDR1) and ANQGSEA (CDR2) are obtained from the germline V gene. V trim: 1 base; J trim: 2 bases; unmatched bases: 1. The CDR3 holds 14 amino acids from the cysteine to the phenylalanine. The only DNA kept is the CDR3, 42 bases in frame from the first base.

Library preparation was by 5' RACE. Instrument used: Illumina HiSeq 2500. A second PCR of roughly 6 to 12 cycles was performed with a sample-barcoded 5' primer and a J-beta primer mix. Each TCR beta cDNA molecule received a unique molecular identifier from a template-switch 5' adaptor carrying 12 random nucleotides. At least 2.5 million CDR3-containing paired-end reads were obtained from each sample. All of the RNA was converted into first-strand cDNA using the Mint cDNA synthesis kit, with a TRBC-specific oligonucleotide serving as the primer. Following uracil-DNA glycosylase treatment, all cDNA underwent a first 18-cycle PCR with the universal primers M1SS and BC2_uni_R. For the original study's pipeline: Each sample was normalized by randomly selecting 1 million high-quality reads, each carrying a distinct molecular identifier. Instead of being binned into consensus sequences, reads with shared molecular identifiers were discarded. MiTCR, set to a Q25 quality threshold and the strictest error-elimination algorithm, was used for CDR3 identification, clonotype clustering and error correction. A nonparametric unseen species model using Euler transformation provided a lower-bound estimate of total TCR beta diversity. The public reads were reprocessed in TCRdb via fastp at Q25 and MiXCR, keeping in-frame beta chains. Rows with a matching CDR3 protein are joined into one entry that keeps the most common DNA and genes. What appears here as the V and J calls and clone size reflects TCRdb's work, not the paper's. For this sample there are about 1.6 million distinct CDR3 sequences; almost 35% appear just once. The ten largest clones capture approximately 11% of the sample.

The sequenced sample consisted of blood. This TCR came from a woman aged 25 to 39 in good health. Recombination linked TRBV29-1 to TRBJ2-5; the junction holds 10 bases that match TRBD2. The nucleotide sequence is given as TGCAGCGTTGAAGTGGGACTAGCGCAAGAGACCCAGTACTTC. Its protein product is CSVEVGLAQETQYF. Reference TRBV29-1 and TRBJ2-5 genes cover what lies past the CDR3, so the full variable domain is SAVISQKPSRDICQRGTSLTIQCQVDSQVTMMFWYRQQPGQSLTLIATANQGSEATYESGFVIDKFPISRPNLTFSTLTVSNMSPEDSSIYLCSVEVGLAQETQYFGPGTRLLVL.